These 4 T cell receptor beta chains were sequenced from one sample in a study of blood T cell repertoires in COVID-19. Libraries were prepared by immunoSEQ multiplex PCR; TCRdb keeps only in-frame clonotypes and omits some of them. The profile covers fewer than 300,000 clones, with 82% appearing a single time and roughly 3% taken by the ten largest. The sequenced sample was peripheral blood. Receptors were obtained from a woman between 18 and 29 years old with acute or convalescent COVID-19.

This chain connects TRBV11-2 to TRBJ1-1; TRBD1 might be the D (6 bases). CDR1 and CDR2 from the germline V gene are SGHAT and FQNNGV. The V and J ends lost 1 base and 2 bases respectively, with 11 bases between them. The CDR3 is 15 residues long. CDR3: CASSLVGTYNTEAFF. DNA for the CDR3: TGTGCCAGCAGCTTAGTGGGGACATATAACACTGAAGCTTTCTTT.

The rearrangement uses TRBV7-6 and TRBJ1-1; 8 nucleotides agree with TRBD1. This CDR3 has 15 residues. The germline CDR1 and CDR2 sequences are SGHVS and FNYEAQ. V lost 0 bases, J lost 4 bases, and 4 bases stayed unmatched. Here the CDR3 DNA reads TGTGCCAGCAGCTTAGCCCAGGGGGCCCTCACTGAAGCTTTCTTT. Its translation: CASSLAQGALTEAFF.

CDR3 coding DNA: TGTGCCAGCAGCTTAGCGGCGCCAACTAGCCGCGAGACCCAGTACTTC. Translation: CASSLAAPTSRETQYF. The rearrangement links TRBV7-8 to TRBJ2-5; D might be TRBD2 (6 bases). In germline, CDR1 is SGHVS, CDR2 FQNEAQ. The CDR3 contains 16 residues. V gave up 0 bases and J gave up 5 bases, with 16 bases separating them.

The chain combines TRBV29-1 with TRBJ1-4; 8 bases agree with TRBD1. V lost 4 bases and J lost 8; bases outside the gene matches: 6. Germline V gene lookup returns CDR1 SQVTM and CDR2 ANQGSEA. CDR3 length: 13 amino acids. As DNA, the CDR3 is TGCAGCGTTGGGACAGGGCCTGAGGAAAAACTGTTTTTT. Its translation is CSVGTGPEEKLFF.